At least ten counts were recorded for the clone carrying this TCR beta chain. This entry comes from a study of read filtering for tumor transcriptome and immune sequencing. Study summary: IR-seq gave about 3.5 to 10.27 million TCR reads per sample; RNA-seq gave about 80 to 1,300.

From about 400 ng of RNA, a library with molecular barcoded alpha/delta and beta/gamma adaptors was made. Using its own MiXCR run on the reads, TCRdb lists one record per CDR3 protein. The repertoire holds about 48,000 distinct CDR3 sequences, with roughly a fifth as singletons. V shed 5 bases and J shed 6 bases, with 19 bases lying between them. Germline values: CDR1 SQVTM, CDR2 ANQGSEA. The CDR3 is made up of 14 amino acids. The sequencing input was a population of CD138-negative cells sorted from bone marrow. This TCR derives from a donor at least 40 years old with multiple myeloma. J is TRBJ1-1 and V is TRBV29-1, with D possibly matching TRBD1 (5 bases). The CDR3 sequence is CSVTHRGRGAEAFF. CDR3 bases: TGCAGCGTTACTCATAGAGGAAGGGGCGCTGAAGCTTTCTTT.